Listed below are T cell receptor beta chains from one sample, sequenced in a study of PD-L1 blockade in urothelial cancer. Sequenced by immunoSEQ multiplex PCR; TCRdb stores in-frame clones only, minus some. The table records tens of thousands of clones, about four fifths of them present only once. This specimen consisted of PBMCs, obtained around atezolizumab (anti-PD-L1) treatment. These receptors all stem from a man aged 65 to 85 with urothelial cancer. The CDR3 runs from the conserved cysteine through the conserved F or W. Fields, in order: J gene, clone size, D gene, V gene, CDR3 protein, CDR3 DNA. The D gene is left open where the match is weak. The listing skips clone size in some rows; elsewhere it reads once, few, many or a size class.

J: TRBJ2-7
size: .
D: .
V: TRBV19
CDR3: CASSSGQSHYEQYF
DNA: TGTGCCAGTAGTTCTGGACAGAGTCATTACGAGCAGTACTTC

J: TRBJ2-7
size: .
D: .
V: TRBV27
CDR3: CASSPQSWPYEQYF
DNA: TGTGCCAGCAGTCCGCAATCATGGCCCTACGAGCAGTACTTC

J: TRBJ1-5
size: .
D: .
V: TRBV28
CDR3: CASSVQTDTSNQPQHF
DNA: TGTGCCAGCAGTGTTCAGACGGACACTAGCAATCAGCCCCAGCATTTT

J: TRBJ2-7
size: .
D: .
V: TRBV28
CDR3: CASREEEQYF
DNA: TGTGCCAGCAGGGAGGAGGAGCAGTACTTC

J: TRBJ2-1
size: few
D: TRBD1
V: TRBV9
CDR3: CASSARQGSGNEQFF
DNA: TGTGCCAGCAGCGCCAGACAGGGTTCGGGGAATGAGCAGTTCTTC

J: TRBJ2-5
size: .
D: TRBD2
V: TRBV10-3
CDR3: CAARGLAGEETQYF
DNA: TGTGCCGCAAGGGGACTAGCGGGAGAGGAGACCCAGTACTTC

J: TRBJ2-7
size: .
D: TRBD1
V: TRBV11-3
CDR3: CASSLGTGTSYEQYF
DNA: TGTGCCAGCAGCTTGGGGACAGGAACCTCCTACGAGCAGTACTTC

J: TRBJ2-7
size: .
D: .
V: TRBV4-1
CDR3: CASSKEEVNLYEQYF
DNA: TGCGCCAGCAGTAAAGAGGAAGTTAACCTCTACGAGCAGTACTTC

J: TRBJ1-5
size: few
D: .
V: TRBV7-6
CDR3: CASSLIHGEPQHF
DNA: TGTGCCAGCAGCCTCATTCACGGAGAGCCCCAGCATTTT

J: TRBJ2-1
size: .
D: TRBD2
V: TRBV28
CDR3: CASSLWGTSGSKEQFF
DNA: TGTGCCAGCAGTTTATGGGGGACTAGCGGGAGTAAGGAGCAGTTCTTC

J: TRBJ1-3
size: .
D: .
V: TRBV18
CDR3: CASSPSPDSSGNTIYF
DNA: TGTGCCAGCTCACCAAGTCCGGACAGCTCTGGAAACACCATATATTTT

J: TRBJ1-2
size: once
D: .
V: TRBV30
CDR3: CAWTPPHPSYTF
DNA: TGTGCCTGGACCCCCCCACATCCTTCTTACACCTTC

J: TRBJ2-2
size: .
D: .
V: TRBV7-3
CDR3: CASSEGGMKNTGELFF
DNA: TGTGCCAGCAGCGAAGGGGGAATGAAAAACACCGGGGAGCTGTTTTTT

J: TRBJ1-1
size: .
D: .
V: TRBV15
CDR3: CATSRSRQWKLHTEAFF
DNA: TGTGCCACCAGCAGATCCCGACAATGGAAGCTCCACACTGAAGCTTTCTTT

J: TRBJ2-7
size: .
D: .
V: TRBV7-8
CDR3: CASSLGLATYEQYF
DNA: TGTGCCAGCAGCTTAGGGCTAGCGACCTACGAGCAGTACTTC

J: TRBJ2-1
size: .
D: .
V: TRBV6-6
CDR3: CASSSGAGVGYNEQFF
DNA: TGTGCCAGCAGTTCGGGGGCGGGAGTAGGTTACAATGAGCAGTTCTTC

J: TRBJ1-2
size: .
D: .
V: TRBV27
CDR3: CASSFQGGRGYTF
DNA: TGTGCCAGCAGTTTCCAGGGCGGCCGGGGCTACACCTTC

J: TRBJ2-1
size: .
D: TRBD2
V: TRBV18
CDR3: CASSPGTIKNEQFF
DNA: TGTGCCAGCTCACCCGGGACTATAAAGAATGAGCAGTTCTTC

J: TRBJ1-5
size: .
D: .
V: TRBV28
CDR3: CASSYNTGFENQPQHF
DNA: TGTGCCAGCAGTTATAATACAGGGTTCGAGAATCAGCCCCAGCATTTT

J: TRBJ2-3
size: .
D: TRBD1
V: TRBV7-8
CDR3: CASSRTGFGVGTDTQYF
DNA: TGTGCCAGCAGCCGGACAGGGTTTGGCGTCGGCACAGATACGCAGTATTTT

J: TRBJ1-1
size: .
D: .
V: TRBV28
CDR3: CASSPTGRGTEAFF
DNA: TGTGCCAGCAGTCCTACAGGGAGGGGAACTGAAGCTTTCTTT

J: TRBJ1-1
size: .
D: .
V: TRBV28
CDR3: CASILVGRTEAFF
DNA: TGTGCCAGCATTCTGGTCGGGAGGACTGAAGCTTTCTTT

J: TRBJ2-2
size: .
D: TRBD1
V: TRBV2
CDR3: CASSETSGTDFNTGELFF
DNA: TGTGCCAGCAGTGAAACCTCCGGGACAGATTTTAACACCGGGGAGCTGTTTTTT

J: TRBJ2-4
size: .
D: .
V: TRBV15
CDR3: CATSRDTPRLVVKNIQYF
DNA: TGTGCCACCAGCAGAGATACCCCCCGACTAGTGGTCAAAAACATTCAGTACTTC

J: TRBJ2-1
size: .
D: TRBD1
V: TRBV28
CDR3: CASSSPGQGAFF
DNA: TGTGCCAGCAGTTCACCGGGACAGGGAGCGTTCTTC

J: TRBJ2-4
size: .
D: .
V: TRBV7-2
CDR3: CASSLGGVLGGGAKNIQYF
DNA: TGTGCCAGCAGCTTAGGAGGGGTATTGGGCGGAGGGGCCAAAAACATTCAGTACTTC

J: TRBJ1-2
size: .
D: .
V: TRBV28
CDR3: CASSLGGNYGYTF
DNA: TGTGCCAGCAGTTTAGGCGGAAACTATGGCTACACCTTC

J: TRBJ1-1
size: few
D: TRBD1
V: TRBV6-1
CDR3: CASRGGYRGNTEAFF
DNA: TGTGCCAGTAGAGGAGGGTACAGGGGGAACACTGAAGCTTTCTTT